Following are 18 T cell receptor beta chains from one sample sequenced in a study of T cell clonality in common variable immunodeficiency. Their antigen targets remain unknown. The study's findings and limits: Common variable immunodeficiency TCR beta sequences reportedly had fewer deletions and N-nucleotide insertions.

Profiled with immunoSEQ multiplex PCR; TCRdb holds only in-frame clones, not every one. This repertoire holds approximately 26,000 clones, and none appear only once. The sample comprised peripheral blood mononuclear cells. These receptors were collected from a human donor with common variable immunodeficiency.

This clone was detected ten times or more. The read terminates 3 residues before the CDR3 end, so the remaining end is supplied by the germline J gene. The V call is TRBV19, the J call TRBJ1-1; no clear D. From germline, CDR1 is LNHDA and CDR2 SQIVND (reference sequence). V was pared by 7 bases and J by 7 bases, with 16 bases between. The CDR3 is 13 residues long. CDR3 bases read: TGTGCCAGTAACCAAGGGCGCATTGATGAA. This sequence encodes CASNQGRIDE. The CDR3 reads in full as CASNQGRIDEAFF. The complete variable domain, with remaining parts taken from reference TRBV19 and TRBJ1-1, reads DGGITQSPKYLFRKEGQNVTLSCEQNLNHDAMYWYRQDPGQGLRLIYYSQIVNDFQKGDIAEGYSVSREKKESFPLTVTSAQKNPTAFYLCASNQGRIDEAFFGQGTRLTVV.

In its sample, this clone was seen a few times. The read halts 3 residues ahead of the CDR3 end, with the missing end drawn from the germline J gene. The chain carries TRBV2 and TRBJ1-1, with unresolved D. V lost 10 bases to trimming and J lost 5 bases, with 11 bases between them. The CDR3 covers 11 residues. Germline-derived CDR1 and CDR2 are SNHLY and FYNNEI. The covered CDR3 bases are TGTGCCACCACCCCGCGGACTGAA. Its translation is CATTPRTE. In full, the CDR3 is CATTPRTEAFF.

A few counts support this clone. The missing CDR3 end, 3 residues past where the read stops, is filled in from the germline J gene. V usage is TRBV10-3 and J usage is TRBJ2-1; TRBD1 aligns across 7 bases. V trimming: 4 bases; J trimming: 4 bases; junction bases outside the gene matches: 4. Germline CDR1 and CDR2: ENHRY and SYGVKD. This CDR3 region has 14 residues. CDR3 loop: CAISGQGGYNEQFF. CDR3 bases read: TGTGCCATCAGTGGACAGGGTGGTTACAATGAG.

This clone was picked up a small number of times. The sequenced fragment ends 3 residues before the CDR3 boundary, so the rest is inferred from the germline J gene. This rearrangement joins TRBV7-3 to TRBJ1-1; 7 nucleotides align to TRBD1. Germline values: CDR1 SGHTA, CDR2 FQGTGA. This CDR3 has 14 amino acids. The J segment lost 5 bases and the V segment lost 1 base, leaving 4 bases of the junction unmatched. The covered CDR3 bases are TGTGCCAGCAGCTTAATGGGACAGCAGACTGAA. Amino acids: CASSLMGQQTE. The entire CDR3 sequence reads CASSLMGQQTEAFF. The variable domain in full, completed from reference TRBV7-3 and TRBJ1-1, reads GAGVSQTPSNKVTEKGKYVELRCDPISGHTALYWYRQSLGQGPEFLIYFQGTGAADDSGLPNDRFFAVRPEGSVSTLKIQRTERGDSAVYLCASSLMGQQTEAFFGQGTRLTVV.

In this sample, this clone turned up many times. The read terminates 3 residues before the CDR3 end, so the remaining end is supplied by the germline J gene. J is TRBJ2-2 and V is TRBV20-1, with 7 positions matching TRBD2. Losses at the gene ends were 3 bases for V and 7 bases for J; bases not matched to a gene: 8. Germline lookup yields CDR1 DFQATT and CDR2 SNEGSKA (reference sequence). The CDR3 extends over 14 amino acids. The CDR3: CSARGAGEVGELFF. The CDR3 bases that were read are TGCAGTGCTAGGGGCGCGGGGGAGGTCGGGGAG.

CDR3 DNA, as far as it was read: TGTGCCAGCAGCTCCCAGGGGGCTGAG. Protein sequence: CASSSQGAE. The entire CDR3 protein reads CASSSQGAEQFF. This chain links TRBV7-9 with TRBJ2-1, with TRBD1 matching 8 bases. The read is 3 residues too short to cover the CDR3 end, so that end is filled in from the germline J gene. This CDR3 spans 12 amino acids. The V and J ends lost 4 bases and 9 bases, in that order; junction bases with no gene match: 2. The germline V gene encodes CDR1 SEHNR and CDR2 FQNEAQ (reference sequence).

This clone was observed a handful of times. The read is 3 residues too short to cover the CDR3 end, so that end is filled in from the germline J gene. This chain links TRBV6-2 or TRBV6-3 with TRBJ2-7; a possible D gene is TRBD1 (5 bases). In germline, CDR1 is MNHEY, CDR2 SVGEGT. Trimming removed 5 bases at V and 4 bases at J, with 6 bases between. The CDR3 sequence is 11 residues long. CDR3 DNA (partial): TGTGCCAGCAGTCGACAGTACGAG. Translating gives CASSRQYE. The entire CDR3 is CASSRQYEQYF.

On this clone itself: The read ends 3 residues shy of where the CDR3 ends; the end is completed using the germline J gene. This chain uses TRBV6-2 or TRBV6-3 with TRBJ2-6; D is undetermined. Trimming cost V 9 bases and J 0 bases, with 18 bases left between them. Germline V gives CDR1 MNHEY, CDR2 SVGEGT. The CDR3 consists of 17 residues. The CDR3 loop reads CARLGLPASSGANVLTF. CDR3 DNA, as far as it was read: TGTGCCAGATTGGGCTTGCCGGCATCCTCTGGGGCCAACGTC.

This clone was recorded many times. The CDR3 is CASSLGGGSYEQYF. CDR3 DNA (partial): TGTGCCAGCAGCTTAGGAGGGGGCTCCTACGAG. The rearrangement links TRBV7-9 to TRBJ2-7, with D possibly matching TRBD1 (6 bases). The read falls 3 residues short of the CDR3 end, and the missing part is taken from the germline J gene. The germline V and J ends were trimmed by 1 base and 0 bases, with 7 bases remaining between them. CDR3 length: 14 amino acids. Germline V gene sequence: CDR1 SEHNR, CDR2 FQNEAQ (reference sequence).

Remarks on this clone: The DNA ends 3 residues before the CDR3 does, and the rest of the CDR3 is filled in from the germline J gene. The V and J genes are TRBV6-2 or TRBV6-3 and TRBJ1-1, with D perhaps TRBD1 (5 bases). The CDR3 spans 14 residues. Germline V gene data show CDR1 as MNHEY and CDR2 as SVGEGT. The CDR3 is CASSSGRLGAVAFF. CDR3 DNA (partial): TGTGCCAGCAGTTCCGGACGCCTTGGGGCTGTA.

This chain's CDR3 is CASSSQGPGYTF. Partial CDR3 DNA: TGTGCCAGCAGCTCACAGGGGCCCGGG. This chain links TRBV5-6 with TRBJ1-2; TRBD1 agrees at 7 bases. The read is 3 residues too short to cover the CDR3 end, so that end is filled in from the germline J gene. The CDR3 has 12 residues. Germline assignment: CDR1 SGHDT and CDR2 YYEEEE.

At least ten counts were recorded for this clone. The read is 3 residues too short to cover the CDR3 end, so that end is filled in from the germline J gene. The rearrangement joins TRBV30 to TRBJ2-2; no reliable D call. This CDR3 contains 16 residues. Trimming stripped 0 bases from V and 3 bases from J, with 14 bases between. The germline V gene has CDR1 GTSNPN and CDR2 SVGIG (reference sequence). The chain's CDR3 is CAWSVLENPHTGELFF. The CDR3 bases that were read are TGTGCCTGGAGTGTCTTAGAGAACCCTCACACCGGGGAG.

The sample holds many counts of this clone. The read gets to within 3 residues of the CDR3 end, and the germline J gene fills in the rest. V usage is TRBV5-4 and J usage is TRBJ2-2; 7 nucleotides align to TRBD1. The germline gives CDR1 SGHNT, CDR2 YYREEE (reference sequence). V dropped 5 bases and J dropped 1; count of bases not matched to a gene: 5. CDR3 size: 15 residues. The sequenced part of the CDR3 DNA is TGTGCCAGCAGACCTGGGACAGTGAACACCGGGGAG. It codes for CASRPGTVNTGE. The complete CDR3 sequence is CASRPGTVNTGELFF.

For this clone: Sequencing ends 3 residues short of the CDR3 end; the germline J gene provides the rest. The chain joins TRBV5-6 to TRBJ1-1, with 12 bases that match TRBD1. Germline assignment: CDR1 SGHDT and CDR2 YYEEEE. The CDR3 loop spans 13 amino acids. The sequenced part of the CDR3 DNA is TGTGCCAGCAGCCCGGGACAGGGGGCGCGG. Protein sequence: CASSPGQGAR. The full CDR3 reads CASSPGQGARAFF.

The sequenced part of the CDR3 DNA is TGTGCCAGTAGTGCATCCGGGACAGGACTCTTTAACTATGGC. It is translated as CASSASGTGLFNYG. The full CDR3 sequence reads CASSASGTGLFNYGYTF. The gene calls are TRBV19 and TRBJ1-2, with TRBD1 identical over 8 bases. The read comes to an end 3 residues before the CDR3 does, leaving the germline J gene to fill in the end. The germline V gene encodes CDR1 LNHDA and CDR2 SQIVND (reference sequence). The CDR3 runs to 17 residues. The ends lost 5 bases at V and 1 base at J; junction bases unmatched: 12.

Notes on this clone: The read finishes 3 residues shy of the CDR3 end, and the germline J gene is used to complete it. The J gene is TRBJ1-2, the V gene TRBV5-1; D gene unclear. Trimming took 8 bases from V and 4 from J, leaving 18 bases between them. This CDR3 has 14 amino acids. Germline loops: CDR1 SGHRS, CDR2 YFSETQ. CDR3 residues: CASSNIAFAYGYTF. Incomplete CDR3 DNA: TGCGCCAGTTCCAATATAGCTTTCGCCTATGGC.

Points on this clone: The read stops 3 residues short of the end of the CDR3; the missing end is completed from the germline J gene. The V call is TRBV30, the J call TRBJ1-1; D may be TRBD1 (6 bases). CDR1 GTSNPN and CDR2 SVGIG come from the germline V gene (reference sequence). Trimming took off 6 bases at V and 1 base at J, with 9 bases between the two ends. The CDR3 runs to 12 residues. The CDR3 is CACRGGNTEAFF. CDR3 DNA (partial): TGTGCCTGCAGGGGTGGGAACACTGAA. Together with reference TRBV30 and TRBJ1-1, the CDR3 gives the full variable domain: SQTIHQWPATLVQPVGSPLSLECTVEGTSNPNLYWYRQAAGRGLQLLFYSVGIGQISSEVPQNLSASRPQDRQFILSSKKLLLSDSGFYLCACRGGNTEAFFGQGTRLTVV.

This clone is labeled as medium-sized. Read data end 3 residues before the CDR3 end; the end is taken from the germline J gene. The rearrangement links TRBV20-1 to TRBJ2-1; D uncertain. Germline V gives CDR1 DFQATT, CDR2 SNEGSKA (reference sequence). V lost 6 bases to trimming and J lost 8 bases, with 14 bases between them. The CDR3 spans 12 residues. The CDR3 sequence: CSAQFQTHEQFF. CDR3 DNA, as far as it was read: TGCAGTGCACAGTTCCAGACGCATGAG.